The rows below give T cell receptor beta chains drawn from one sample of a study of blood T cell repertoires in COVID-19. Only in-frame clones appear in the TCRdb table, and some are missing; sequencing was by immunoSEQ multiplex PCR. The sample yields some 340,000 clones, approximately 91% seen once. The sequencing input was PBMCs or T cells enriched from blood (not recorded which). These receptors originate from a woman in her 30s who had been exposed to COVID-19. The CDR3 runs from the conserved cysteine through the conserved F or W. A D gene is named only where the DNA matches it firmly. Expanded clones are given a class, and other clones once, few, many or no size at all.

>NA|TRBJ1-1|once|TRBV5-1
CASSVMGHTEAFF
TGCGCCAGCAGCGTTATGGGGCACACTGAAGCTTTCTTT
>NA|TRBJ2-3|NA|TRBV21-1
CASSEASAPDTQYF
TGTGCCAGCAGCGAGGCTAGCGCTCCAGATACGCAGTATTTT
>NA|TRBJ2-3|NA|TRBV5-4
CASSLEGTTSTDTQYF
TGTGCCAGCAGCTTGGAGGGGACAACCAGCACAGATACGCAGTATTTT
>NA|TRBJ2-1|NA|TRBV11-3
CASSLGRRGANYNEQFF
TGTGCCAGCAGCTTAGGGCGACGTGGGGCAAACTACAATGAGCAGTTCTTC
>NA|TRBJ1-2|NA|TRBV3-1/TRBV3-2
CASSQEFSYGYTF
TGTGCCAGCAGCCAAGAGTTCAGTTATGGCTACACCTTC
>TRBD1|TRBJ1-4|NA|TRBV6-5
CASSYSYRGSSEKLFF
TGTGCCAGCAGTTACTCGTACAGGGGGTCGAGTGAAAAACTGTTTTTT
>NA|TRBJ1-1|NA|TRBV19
CASSIAQGGTEAFF
TGTGCCAGTAGTATAGCCCAGGGTGGCACTGAAGCTTTCTTT
>TRBD1|TRBJ1-2|NA|TRBV5-6
CASSPQRWTGGGHGYTF
TGTGCCAGCAGCCCTCAACGGTGGACAGGGGGCGGGCATGGCTACACCTTC
>TRBD1|TRBJ1-1|NA|TRBV6-2/TRBV6-3
CASSSLRQGVNTEAFF
TGTGCCAGCAGTTCCCTTCGGCAGGGGGTGAACACTGAAGCTTTCTTT
>TRBD2|TRBJ2-1|NA|TRBV27
CASSRRGGSSYNEQFF
TGTGCCAGCAGTCGTCGGGGGGGGAGCTCCTACAATGAGCAGTTCTTC
>NA|TRBJ1-4|NA|TRBV7-8
CASSLEPRAYNEKLFF
TGTGCCAGCAGCTTAGAACCGAGGGCATATAATGAAAAACTGTTTTTT
>TRBD1|TRBJ2-5|NA|TRBV4-2
CASSQSPGQGAAETQYF
TGTGCCAGCAGCCAATCCCCGGGACAGGGGGCGGCGGAGACCCAGTACTTC
>NA|TRBJ2-7|NA|TRBV7-8
CASSLNLAKQAYEQYF
TGTGCCAGCAGCTTAAATTTGGCGAAACAGGCTTACGAGCAGTACTTC
>TRBD1|TRBJ1-5|NA|TRBV19
CASSKTGQVQPQHF
TGTGCCAGTAGTAAGACAGGACAGGTTCAGCCCCAGCATTTT
>TRBD2|TRBJ2-5|NA|TRBV19
CASSTLTGRVLETQYF
TGTGCCAGTAGTACCCTCACCGGGAGGGTCTTAGAGACCCAGTACTTC
>NA|TRBJ2-5|once|TRBV9
CASSVATRAGETQYF
TGTGCCAGCAGCGTAGCCACACGGGCGGGGGAGACCCAGTACTTC
>NA|TRBJ1-1|NA|TRBV5-4
CASSLGLQGTEAFF
TGTGCCAGCAGCTTAGGGCTTCAGGGCACTGAAGCTTTCTTT
>NA|TRBJ1-4|NA|TRBV10-1
CASSGRGTYNEKLFF
TGCGCCAGCAGCGGACGGGGGACGTATAATGAAAAACTGTTTTTT
>TRBD2|TRBJ2-5|NA|TRBV18
CASSPPASGAKGTQYF
TGTGCCAGCTCACCACCGGCTAGCGGGGCTAAGGGGACCCAGTACTTC
>NA|TRBJ1-2|NA|TRBV11-2
CASSLGVGSGYTF
TGTGCCAGCAGCTTAGGTGTGGGGAGCGGCTACACCTTC
>NA|TRBJ1-4|once|TRBV4-3
CASSQDEELPTSTNEKLFF
TGCGCCAGCAGCCAAGATGAGGAGCTTCCAACATCAACTAATGAAAAACTGTTTTTT